This T cell receptor beta chain came from a study of cytomegalovirus exposure and HLA in healthy donors. Study summary: Early on, a data release was issued that held 65 million to 100 million unique TCRs from HLA-typed donors. Overall study findings and caveats: TCR beta V- and J-gene trimming was later associated with a missense DCLRE1C variant. TCR beta V segments were, for the most part, productive about 87% or about 30% of the time in an earlier analysis. Available immune exposure information covered CMV serostatus only.

The PCR used 60 Vbeta and 13 Jbeta primers. The method was immunoSEQ multiplex PCR; TCRdb's version includes in-frame clones alone and lacks a portion of them. The listing contains over 100,000 clones. With V trimmed by 4 bases and J by 2 bases, 10 bases remained unmatched. Germline V gene sequence: CDR1 SGHNT, CDR2 YYREEE (reference sequence). The CDR3 has 16 residues. Worth noting for this clone: Its antigen is still unknown.

This chain connects TRBV5-4 to TRBJ2-5; 8 positions agree with TRBD2. This clonotype originated in a young man in good health and CMV-seronegative. Sequencing input: PBMCs. CDR3 nucleotide sequence: TGTGCCAGCAGCCTGGGGTTAGCGGGGTTGCAAGAGACCCAGTACTTC. Its protein product is CASSLGLAGLQETQYF.